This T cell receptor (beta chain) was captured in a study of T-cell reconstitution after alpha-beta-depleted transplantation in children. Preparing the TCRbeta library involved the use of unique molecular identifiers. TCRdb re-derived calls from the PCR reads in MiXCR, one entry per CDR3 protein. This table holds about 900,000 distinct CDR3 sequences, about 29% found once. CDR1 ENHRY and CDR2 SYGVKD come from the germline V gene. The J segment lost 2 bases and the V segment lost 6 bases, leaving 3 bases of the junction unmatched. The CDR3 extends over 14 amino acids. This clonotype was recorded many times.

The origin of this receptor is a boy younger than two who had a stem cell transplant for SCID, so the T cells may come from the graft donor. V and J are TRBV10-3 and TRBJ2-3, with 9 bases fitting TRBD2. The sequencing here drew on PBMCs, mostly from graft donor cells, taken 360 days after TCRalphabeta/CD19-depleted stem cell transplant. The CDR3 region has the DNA TGTGCCATCAGAGCGGGGGGCCTCACAGATACGCAGTATTTT. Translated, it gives CAIRAGGLTDTQYF.